These 26 T cell receptor beta chains were all obtained from the same sample, sequenced in a study of technical replicates of blood from a few donors. The table came from immunoSEQ multiplex PCR; TCRdb's copy has only in-frame clones and leaves some out. The sample consists of 70,000 to 95,000 clones, just under 95% of them appearing once. The specimen was T cells isolated from PBMCs. These receptors were collected from a human donor in good health.

V usage is TRBV13 and J usage is TRBJ2-7; D perhaps matches TRBD2 (5 bases). This CDR3 has 12 residues. V lost 6 bases and J 6 bases, leaving 12 bases between the germline ends. The germline CDR1 and CDR2 sequences are PRHDT and FYEKMQ (reference sequence). CDR3 nucleotide sequence: TGTGCCAGCAGTCAGAGGGTGGCCGAGCAGTACTTC. This translates into CASSQRVAEQYF.

The chain couples TRBV7-2 to TRBJ2-1; D uncertain. This CDR3 is built from 16 residues. The ends were cut back, 5 bases at V and 0 bases at J, with 14 bases in the middle. Germline values: CDR1 SGHTA, CDR2 FQGNSA. This chain's CDR3 is CASSAYSSPSYNEQFF. The CDR3 bases are TGTGCCAGCAGCGCCTACAGCTCCCCCTCCTACAATGAGCAGTTCTTC. The complete variable domain, with remaining parts taken from reference TRBV7-2 and TRBJ2-1, reads GAGVSQSPSNKVTEKGKDVELRCDPISGHTALYWYRQSLGQGLEFLIYFQGNSAPDKSGLPSDRFSAERTGGSVSTLTIQRTQQEDSAVYLCASSAYSSPSYNEQFFGPGTRLTVL.

The chain uses TRBV18 and TRBJ2-4, with D perhaps matching TRBD1 (6 bases). The CDR3 consists of 16 residues. Germline V gene sequence: CDR1 KGHSH, CDR2 LQKENI. V lost 2 bases, J lost 3 bases, and 14 bases lay in between. CDR3 in DNA: TGTGCCAGCTCACCAACAGGGAACATTGTCAAAAACATTCAGTACTTC. It translates to CASSPTGNIVKNIQYF.

A remark on this clone: This same CDR3 is encoded by further DNA sequences in the sample. The chain links TRBV18 to TRBJ2-7, with unresolved D. The CDR3 totals 13 residues. The germline V gene has CDR1 KGHSH and CDR2 LQKENI. V gave up 3 bases and J gave up 3 bases, with 9 bases separating them. CDR3 protein: CASSPGTDYEQYF. DNA of the CDR3: TGTGCCAGCTCACCGGGCACCGACTACGAGCAGTACTTC.

The CDR3 protein is CASSVGDTYEQYF. Written as DNA, the CDR3 is TGTGCCAGCAGCGTCGGGGATACCTACGAGCAGTACTTC. The rearrangement links TRBV9 to TRBJ2-7, with a weak D call TRBD2 (5 bases). Trimming shortened V by 2 bases and J by 2 bases, and 8 bases separated the two germline ends. There are 13 residues in the CDR3. CDR1 is SGDLS, CDR2 YYNGEE, per germline.

This rearrangement joins TRBV11-2 to TRBJ1-1; 8 bases are shared with TRBD1. CDR3 size: 15 residues. CDR1 and CDR2 from the germline V gene are SGHAT and FQNNGV. Losses at the gene ends were 4 bases for V and 2 bases for J; bases not matched to a gene: 6. In nucleotides, the CDR3 is TGTGCCAGCAGCTATTACAGGGGGACTAACACTGAAGCTTTCTTT. Protein: CASSYYRGTNTEAFF.

For the CDR3, the DNA is TGTGCCAGCAGCCCAAGGACAGCCCTCGGCGTGCAGTACTTC. This encodes CASSPRTALGVQYF. The chain carries TRBV7-8 and TRBJ2-7, with D possibly matching TRBD1 (6 bases). Germline V gene sequence: CDR1 SGHVS, CDR2 FQNEAQ. V lost 5 bases, J lost 9 bases, and 20 bases lay in between. CDR3 size: 14 residues.

CDR3 coding DNA: TGTGCCAGCAGCGTCTCGCTTCGGACTAGCGGGAGGGCCCTCAATGAGCAGTTCTTC. Its translation: CASSVSLRTSGRALNEQFF. This chain uses TRBV9 with TRBJ2-1; 15 bases are shared with TRBD2. CDR3 size: 19 residues. Per the germline V gene, CDR1 is SGDLS and CDR2 is YYNGEE. Germline trimming cut 2 bases from V and 6 bases from J; bases unmatched to any gene: 12.

This clone occurred once. This rearrangement joins TRBV29-1 to TRBJ1-1; D is uncertain. Germline lookup yields CDR1 SQVTM and CDR2 ANQGSEA. This CDR3 is built from 14 residues. V lost 6 bases and J 2 bases, leaving 16 bases between the germline ends. The CDR3 loop reads CSVGTRAINTEAFF. For the CDR3, the DNA is TGCAGCGTGGGCACGAGGGCAATAAACACTGAAGCTTTCTTT. Based on the CDR3 plus reference TRBV29-1 and TRBJ1-1, the full variable domain is SAVISQKPSRDICQRGTSLTIQCQVDSQVTMMFWYRQQPGQSLTLIATANQGSEATYESGFVIDKFPISRPNLTFSTLTVSNMSPEDSSIYLCSVGTRAINTEAFFGQGTRLTVV.

The count of this clone is one. The chain joins TRBV27 to TRBJ2-1; 9 bases are a match to TRBD2. In germline, CDR1 is MNHEY, CDR2 SMNVEV (reference sequence). CDR3 length: 13 residues. V dropped 10 bases and J dropped 5; count of bases not matched to a gene: 6. The CDR3 here is CATETSGNNEQFF. CDR3 DNA: TGTGCCACCGAGACTAGCGGAAACAATGAGCAGTTCTTC.

On this clone: At the DNA level, this CDR3 is encoded by other sequences in the same sample as well. In DNA form, the CDR3 reads TGTGCCAGCAGCTTTCAGGGGAACACTGAAGCTTTCTTT. This encodes CASSFQGNTEAFF. The V and J genes are TRBV7-9 and TRBJ1-1, with a weak D call TRBD1 (5 bases). From germline, CDR1 is SEHNR and CDR2 FQNEAQ (reference sequence). This CDR3 is 13 amino acids long. Trimming took 3 bases from V and 1 from J, leaving 6 bases between them.

V and J are TRBV6-5 and TRBJ1-1; 7 bases line up with TRBD1. CDR3 length: 12 residues. The junction had 2 bases not matched to a gene; V was cut back by 4 bases and J by 6 bases. Germline CDR1 reads MNHEY; CDR2 reads SVGAGI. CDR3 DNA sequence: TGTGCCAGCAGTTGGACAGGCGCTGAAGCTTTCTTT. Its protein is CASSWTGAEAFF.

The CDR3 region has the DNA TGTGCCAGCAGTGCTGGAGGGAATGAAAAACTGTTTTTT. It codes for CASSAGGNEKLFF. The chain has TRBV6-5 and TRBJ1-4; D is unresolved. The germline V gene encodes CDR1 MNHEY and CDR2 SVGAGI. V lost 5 bases to trimming and J lost 5 bases, with 9 bases between them. The CDR3 length is 13 residues.

A single count supports this clone. This sequence joins TRBV30 and TRBJ1-3; perhaps TRBD1 as D (5 bases). Trimming stripped 4 bases from V and 10 bases from J, with 11 bases between. The germline V gene has CDR1 GTSNPN and CDR2 SVGIG (reference sequence). The CDR3 length is 11 residues. Here the CDR3 reads CAWTSRGTIYF. CDR3 sequence (DNA): TGTGCCTGGACGTCCCGGGGGACCATATATTTT.

The rearrangement uses TRBV2 and TRBJ2-1; a weak D match, TRBD2 (5 bases). V lost 11 bases and J 4 bases, leaving 27 bases between the germline ends. Germline V gene data show CDR1 as SNHLY and CDR2 as FYNNEI. This CDR3 is 17 amino acids long. Here the CDR3 reads CASTREGFYSPYNEQFF. The CDR3 nucleotides are TGTGCCTCTACGAGGGAAGGTTTTTACTCTCCTTACAATGAGCAGTTCTTC.

The chain carries TRBV28 and TRBJ2-2; D ambiguous. Germline V gene sequence: CDR1 MDHEN, CDR2 SYDVKM. This CDR3 contains 13 residues. Trimming stripped 5 bases from V and 7 bases from J, with 11 bases between. In nucleotides, the CDR3 is TGTGCCAGCAGTCCGTACACCAACGGGGAGCTGTTTTTT. Translating gives CASSPYTNGELFF.

The chain employs TRBV12-2 and TRBJ1-2. TRBV12-2 is listed as a pseudogene. The CDR3 covers 16 residues. CDR3 protein: CASRLELWTEYYGYTF. CDR3 DNA: TGTGCAAGTCGCTTAGAACTTTGGACTGAATACTATGGCTACACCTTC.

Worth noting for this clone: The junction differs from germline at one of its ends, possibly a read error. This chain connects TRBV6-1 to TRBJ2-2, with TRBD1 matching over 7 bases. The germline gives CDR1 MNHNS, CDR2 SASEGT. CDR3 length: 13 amino acids. The chain's CDR3 is CASRDRVAGELFF. Here the CDR3 DNA reads TGTGCCAGCCGTGACAGGGTGGCCGGGGAGCTGTTTTTT.

The gene calls are TRBV9 and TRBJ1-1; TRBD1 matches at 7 bases. Germline values: CDR1 SGDLS, CDR2 YYNGEE. The CDR3 sequence is 14 residues long. The V and J ends lost 3 bases and 2 bases, in that order; junction bases with no gene match: 4. The CDR3 coding sequence is TGTGCCAGCAGCGCCGGGACAGTTAACACTGAAGCTTTCTTT. It yields the protein CASSAGTVNTEAFF.

The chain joins TRBV11-2 to TRBJ2-1, with 7 positions matching TRBD2. Germline V gene lookup returns CDR1 SGHAT and CDR2 FQNNGV. The CDR3 length is 15 residues. V gave up 1 base and J gave up 5 bases; unmatched junction bases: 5. CDR3 DNA sequence: TGTGCCAGCAGCTTAGGACTAGCCGGCCACAATGAGCAGTTCTTC. Translated, it gives CASSLGLAGHNEQFF.

This chain links TRBV6-1 with TRBJ2-6, with 7 positions matching TRBD1. The CDR3 length is 11 residues. Per germline, CDR1 MNHNS and CDR2 SASEGT. Unmatched junction bases numbered 2, after V lost 0 bases and J lost 18 bases. The CDR3, as DNA: TGTGCCAGCAGTGAAGCGGGGGACAGGACTTTC. Translation gives CASSEAGDRTF.

The genes are TRBV29-1 and TRBJ2-1; D remains ambiguous. The germline V gene encodes CDR1 SQVTM and CDR2 ANQGSEA. V was pared by 4 bases and J by 0 bases, with 10 bases between. This CDR3 is 14 amino acids long. The CDR3 coding sequence is TGCAGCGTTGTGGCGGAATTCTCCTACAATGAGCAGTTCTTC. Its protein product is CSVVAEFSYNEQFF.

A single count supports this clone. This chain's CDR3 is CASSSGTSGSSYEQYF. The DNA for the CDR3 is TGTGCCAGCAGCTCGGGGACTAGCGGGAGCTCCTACGAGCAGTACTTC. The chain is built from TRBV11-2 and TRBJ2-7; 14 bases match TRBD2. This CDR3 has 16 residues. The germline gives CDR1 SGHAT, CDR2 FQNNGV. With V trimmed by 4 bases and J by 0 bases, 2 bases remained unmatched. Variable domain in full (rest from reference TRBV11-2 and TRBJ2-7): EAGVAQSPRYKIIEKRQSVAFWCNPISGHATLYWYQQILGQGPKLLIQFQNNGVVDDSQLPKDRFSAERLKGVDSTLKIQPAKLEDSAVYLCASSSGTSGSSYEQYFGPGTRLTVT.

Here the CDR3 reads CASSGGTSAHEQYF. CDR3 DNA: TGCGCCAGCAGCGGAGGGACTAGCGCCCACGAGCAGTACTTC. The genes are TRBV5-1 and TRBJ2-7, with 10 bases aligning to TRBD2. CDR1 and CDR2 (germline): SGHRS, YFSETQ. The trim removed 4 bases at V and 5 bases at J, leaving 6 bases unmatched. The CDR3 extends over 14 amino acids.

This CDR3 is CASSSRTYEQYF. Here the CDR3 DNA reads TGTGCCAGCAGTTCCAGAACGTACGAGCAGTACTTC. The V and J genes are TRBV6-5 and TRBJ2-7; D unclear. CDR3 length: 12 residues. Per germline, CDR1 MNHEY and CDR2 SVGAGI. Between the trimmed V and J ends, which lost 4 bases and 4 bases, there was a span of 8 bases.

The rearrangement uses TRBV6-5 and TRBJ2-7; D call uncertain. CDR3 length: 13 residues. Trimming removed 7 bases at V and 6 bases at J, with 16 bases between. Germline-derived CDR1 and CDR2 are MNHEY and SVGAGI. CDR3 bases: TGTGCCAGCACCAACGGAGTGTTGGCCGAGCAGTACTTC. Its protein product is CASTNGVLAEQYF.